Shown below are 5 T cell receptor beta chains from a single sample sequenced in a study of shared clonotypes between healthy human individuals. Naive-designated CD8 cells lacked CD45RO, were positively enriched for CCR7, and omitted terminally differentiated effector memory CD45RA+ cells. Clones were sequenced by immunoSEQ multiplex PCR, and TCRdb holds only the in-frame ones, with some missing. The sample has fewer than 1 million clones; about 96% are singletons. The sequenced material came from naive CD8+ T cells sorted from blood. The source is a man aged 30-40 years in good health.

This chain links TRBV7-9 with TRBJ2-3; 8 bases align to TRBD1. This CDR3 is built from 16 residues. Germline V gene data show CDR1 as SEHNR and CDR2 as FQNEAQ (reference sequence). V lost 4 bases to trimming and J lost 3 bases; unmatched junction nucleotides: 9. In DNA, the CDR3 is TGTGCCAGCAGCTCGACGACAGGGGTTATTACAGATACGCAGTATTTT. Translated, it gives CASSSTTGVITDTQYF.

The rearrangement uses TRBV5-1 and TRBJ2-7; tentative D call: TRBD1 (6 bases). Trimming left V 3 bases short and J 3 bases short, with 13 bases between. The CDR3 is made up of 14 amino acids. CDR1 SGHRS and CDR2 YFSETQ come from the germline V gene. Here the CDR3 reads CASSSPGQNYEQYF. In DNA form, the CDR3 reads TGCGCCAGCAGCTCCCCGGGACAAAACTACGAGCAGTACTTC.

This rearrangement joins TRBV9 to TRBJ2-5; the D is unclear. The germline CDR1 and CDR2 sequences are SGDLS and YYNGEE. The CDR3 loop spans 12 amino acids. Deletions cut 3 bases from V and 5 bases from J, with 8 bases between. The CDR3 DNA reads TGTGCCAGCAGCGGGGATTCGGAGACCCAGTACTTC. Translating gives CASSGDSETQYF. Looking up the rest from reference TRBV9 and TRBJ2-5 gives the full variable domain: DSGVTQTPKHLITATGQRVTLRCSPRSGDLSVYWYQQSLDQGLQFLIQYYNGEERAKGNILERFSAQQFPDLHSELNLSSLELGDSALYFCASSGDSETQYFGPGTRLLVL.

The rearrangement uses TRBV7-8 and TRBJ2-2, with D maybe TRBD1 (5 bases). CDR3 length: 16 amino acids. Germline-derived CDR1 and CDR2 are SGHVS and FQNEAQ. Trimming removed 2 bases at V and 0 bases at J, with 10 bases between. CDR3 in amino acids: CASSLPDSANTGELFF. In nucleotides, the CDR3 is TGTGCCAGCAGCTTACCAGACAGCGCGAACACCGGGGAGCTGTTTTTT.

The chain carries TRBV29-1 and TRBJ2-7; D remains ambiguous. The CDR3 runs to 14 residues. Germline V gives CDR1 SQVTM, CDR2 ANQGSEA. V lost 1 base and J lost 6, with 16 bases in between. CDR3 region: CSVEGGMGTPEQYF. Written as DNA, the CDR3 is TGCAGCGTTGAAGGCGGAATGGGAACACCCGAGCAGTACTTC.